This T cell receptor (beta chain) was obtained from a study of PD-1 blockade in classical Hodgkin lymphoma. Some clones are missing from TCRdb's copy, which holds only in-frame ones; the method was immunoSEQ multiplex PCR. The sample shows approximately 59,000 clones, about 91% of them seen only once. Comments on this clone: Its antigen is not known.

Study results and caveats: Repertoire differences have undefined causes, possibly disease activity or prior therapy. Baseline TCR diversity was reportedly lower in newly diagnosed patients than in healthy donors. It was reported as lower still in relapsed/refractory patients. CD4+ TCR diversity rose significantly by C4D1, and CD8+ TCR diversity did not.

Each of the patients experienced relapse following autologous stem cell transplantation, and their brentuximab vedotin exposure differed. The CDR3 loop spans 13 amino acids. Trimming shortened V by 7 bases and J by 3 bases, and 13 bases separated the two germline ends. Germline V gives CDR1 SGHDT, CDR2 YYEEEE. The receptor was isolated from a human donor with classical Hodgkin lymphoma. Here the sequenced sample was peripheral blood mononuclear cells (PBMCs), taken before the second cycle of nivolumab. V is TRBV5-6 and J is TRBJ1-1; D may be TRBD1 (5 bases). The CDR3 sequence is CASLPTGDTEAFF. The CDR3 nucleotides read TGTGCCAGCTTACCGACGGGGGACACTGAAGCTTTCTTT. Variable domain in full (rest from reference TRBV5-6 and TRBJ1-1): DAGVTQSPTHLIKTRGQQVTLRCSPKSGHDTVSWYQQALGQGPQFIFQYYEEEERQRGNFPDRFSGHQFPNYSSELNVNALLLGDSALYLCASLPTGDTEAFFGQGTRLTVV.